This TCR beta chain was observed in a study of lymphopenia after photon versus proton radiotherapy (dated by TCRdb to between 2017 and 2020). For the study in its entirety: The study compared the immunological effects of photon versus proton radiation therapy in patients with gastrointestinal tumors who developed high-grade lymphopenia. The cohort comprised about 20 patients with gastrointestinal tumors who received either photon or proton therapy and then developed lymphopenia. The study aimed to characterize how the two radiation modalities differ in their impact on the immune system. Overall study outcomes, separate from this receptor: After the lymphocyte count nadir, photon-treated repertoires showed oligoclonal expansion, especially of CD8+ Temra cells, which drove the drop in diversity. The survival association was examined only in patients who died, and the authors described better survival with proton therapy as a possibility, not as a demonstrated result. During treatment, patients who received photon therapy lost naive T cells and TCR diversity and gained effector/memory populations, whereas patients who received proton therapy remained relatively stable. Across the cohort, a larger post-nadir drop in TCR diversity was inversely correlated with overall survival time among patients who died.

The CDR3, from cysteine to phenylalanine, totals 14 residues. Only CDR3 DNA remains: 42 bases, in frame from the first base. The junction shows trimming of 0 bases on V and 4 bases on J, plus 6 bases between the germline ends. The germline V gene specifies SGHNT as CDR1 and YENEEA as CDR2. The library was built by means of the immunoSEQ multiplex PCR assay. Alongside multiparametric flow cytometry, deep sequencing of rearranged TCR beta loci was used to profile the T cell repertoires. Drawn from immuneACCESS, this table holds only the in-frame rearrangements with V and J called that TCRdb kept. Clones are partly lost; checked studies trace under half to an unresolved V gene and leave the rest unexplained. Present in this sample are around 15,000 clones, roughly nine tenths of which were seen just once. The ten largest clones represent under 60% of the sample. About this clone: Its target antigen remains unknown. Base qualities are not recorded, but no much larger clone differs from it by a single base.

The rearranged chain carries TRBV11-3 and TRBJ2-2; no D segment can be confidently identified. This specimen was peripheral blood, taken from a patient treated with proton-based radiotherapy. This receptor was obtained from a woman aged 55 to 70 with cholangiocarcinoma. Some clones in this sample may be carry-over from other donors' samples. The DNA sequence reads TGTGCCAGCAGCTTAGATCAGGTCACCGGGGAGCTGTTTTTT. The encoded protein is CASSLDQVTGELFF.